The clone carrying this TCR beta chain was seen a single time. Antigen unknown. TCRdb re-called the reads through MiXCR, storing one row per CDR3 protein. Among about 920,000 distinct CDR3 sequences listed, roughly 30% were seen once. The CDR3 consists of 14 residues. J was trimmed by 5 bases and V by 6 bases; bases with no gene match: 9. The sample belongs to a study of T cell repertoires in cytomegalovirus infection. Whole-study context: HLA-B-restricted CMV epitopes that are well studied, plus recently identified HLA-C-restricted ones, were used by the study. General study results and limits: The response measured ex vivo was dominated by TCR beta clonotypes (HLA-C-restricted and CMV-specific). Summed frequency of public TCR beta families distinguished CMV carriers with the relevant HLA.

This chain connects TRBV12-3 or TRBV12-4 to TRBJ2-5, with TRBD1 matching over 7 bases. This receptor was identified in a human donor in good health (CMV status not recorded). Some clones in this sample may be carry-over from other donors' samples. Sequences were derived from cultured CD8+ T cells from PBMCs, sampled from culture after CMV antigen stimulation. CDR3 sequence (DNA): TGTGCCAGCAGGTATACCCGGGACAGTGAGACCCAGTACTTC. It encodes CASRYTRDSETQYF.